The next 9 T cell receptor beta chains were all read from a single sample in a study of cytomegalovirus exposure and HLA in healthy donors. The PCR was carried out with 60 Vbeta primers and 13 Jbeta primers. Repertoires were generated with immunoSEQ multiplex PCR, while TCRdb's copy carries only in-frame clones and drops some. This sample's table has some 200,000 clones. Sequencing input: PBMCs. The receptors derive from a man aged 25-45 years in good health and CMV-seronegative.

The rearrangement links TRBV14 to TRBJ2-1; TRBD1 matches at 8 bases. CDR3 length: 15 residues. With V trimmed by 3 bases and J by 7 bases, 8 bases remained unmatched. The V gene's germline CDR1 is SGHDN and CDR2 FVKESK. DNA for the CDR3: TGTGCCAGCAGCCAGTGGACAGGGTTAGGGAATGAGCAGTTCTTC. Translated, it gives CASSQWTGLGNEQFF.

The V call is TRBV7-8, the J call TRBJ2-3; 9 bases line up with TRBD2. Germline CDR1 is SGHVS and CDR2 is FQNEAQ. The CDR3 consists of 15 residues. The J segment lost 0 bases and the V segment lost 8 bases, leaving 6 bases of the junction unmatched. CDR3 DNA: TGTGCCAGCTGGTTGGGACTAGCTAGCACAGATACGCAGTATTTT. Translated, it gives CASWLGLASTDTQYF.

The chain is built from TRBV10-1 and TRBJ2-2, with TRBD2 identical over 9 bases. This CDR3 has 18 residues. The J segment lost 7 bases and the V segment lost 0 bases, leaving 12 bases of the junction unmatched. The germline gives CDR1 WNHNN, CDR2 SYGVQD (reference sequence). This CDR3 reads CASSESGSGSGSIGELFF. CDR3 sequence (DNA): TGCGCCAGCAGTGAGTCGGGAAGCGGTAGCGGGAGTATCGGGGAGCTGTTTTTT.

This chain joins TRBV5-8 and TRBJ1-1, with D possibly being TRBD1 (5 bases). Germline lookup yields CDR1 SGHTS and CDR2 YDEGEE. Between the trimmed V and J ends, which lost 0 bases and 1 base, there was a span of 7 bases. The CDR3 runs to 14 residues. The CDR3 protein is CASSLEGANTEAFF. The CDR3 DNA follows: TGTGCCAGCAGCTTGGAAGGGGCGAACACTGAAGCTTTCTTT.

This chain uses TRBV25-1 with TRBJ1-2; 7 nucleotides match TRBD1. CDR3 size: 16 residues. J gave up 3 bases and V 4 bases, and 11 bases lay outside the gene matches. Germline CDR1 MGHDK, CDR2 SYGVNS. The CDR3 DNA reads TGTGCCAGCAGTGCGATCGACAGGGCACTCGACTATGGCTACACCTTC. Translated: CASSAIDRALDYGYTF.

The chain joins TRBV14 to TRBJ2-4; 11 nucleotides align to TRBD1. V dropped 3 bases and J dropped 0; count of bases not matched to a gene: 19. CDR3 size: 22 residues. From germline, CDR1 is SGHDN and CDR2 FVKESK. CDR3 bases: TGTGCCAGCAGCCACGGAACATTAACGGACAGGGGGCGCGGGGGAGCCAAAAACATTCAGTACTTC. Translated: CASSHGTLTDRGRGGAKNIQYF. Full variable domain (missing parts from reference TRBV14 and TRBJ2-4): EAGVTQFPSHSVIEKGQTVTLRCDPISGHDNLYWYRRVMGKEIKFLLHFVKESKQDESGMPNNRFLAERTGGTYSTLKVQPAELEDSGVYFCASSHGTLTDRGRGGAKNIQYFGAGTRLSVL.

V usage is TRBV19 and J usage is TRBJ1-5; tentatively, D is TRBD1 (5 bases). Germline V CDR1 and CDR2: LNHDA, SQIVND (reference sequence). V was cut by 5 bases and J by 2 bases, with 10 bases left in between. This CDR3 contains 14 residues. Here the CDR3 reads CASSYGGGNQPQHF. The CDR3 DNA reads TGTGCCAGTAGTTACGGGGGTGGCAATCAGCCCCAGCATTTT.

The CDR3 sequence: CASSSLFVQYF. The CDR3 region has the DNA TGTGCCAGCAGCTCCCTGTTCGTCCAGTACTTC. The chain employs TRBV11-2 and TRBJ2-5; D ambiguous. This CDR3 has 11 residues. Between the trimmed V and J ends, which lost 4 bases and 10 bases, there was a span of 10 bases. Germline-derived CDR1 and CDR2 are SGHAT and FQNNGV. The variable domain in full, completed from reference TRBV11-2 and TRBJ2-5, reads EAGVAQSPRYKIIEKRQSVAFWCNPISGHATLYWYQQILGQGPKLLIQFQNNGVVDDSQLPKDRFSAERLKGVDSTLKIQPAKLEDSAVYLCASSSLFVQYFGPGTRLLVL.

The chain employs TRBV18 and TRBJ2-2, with 12 bases fitting TRBD2. CDR3 length: 18 amino acids. The germline gives CDR1 KGHSH, CDR2 LQKENI. Losses at the gene ends were 0 bases for V and 4 bases for J; bases not matched to a gene: 6. The CDR3 region is CASSPPWTSGASTGELFF. Written as DNA, the CDR3 is TGTGCCAGCTCACCACCGTGGACTAGCGGGGCCTCCACCGGGGAGCTGTTTTTT.